This T cell receptor beta chain is from a study of immune evolution from preneoplasia to lung adenocarcinoma. The table came from immunoSEQ multiplex PCR; TCRdb's copy has only in-frame clones and leaves some out. The sample yields approximately 830 clones, 80% seen once. The CDR3 is made up of 17 amino acids. Histologic diagnosis was independently verified by two lung pathologists. The rearrangement joins TRBV21-1 to TRBJ2-7; TRBD2 is the table's D call, not checked against the DNA. TRBV21-1 is termed a pseudogene. The sample consisted of FFPE tissue from an adenomatous hyperplasia lung lesion. As for subset: atypical adenomatous hyperplasia (AAH), lung preneoplasia. The clonotype was recovered from a person aged 55 to 79 with lung adenocarcinoma. The CDR3 spells CASSKDTGLASSYEQYF. CDR3 DNA sequence: TGTGCCAGCAGCAAAGATACGGGACTAGCGAGCTCCTACGAGCAGTACTTC.